The sequence of this T cell receptor beta chain was determined in a study of OX40 agonist ivuxolimab in advanced cancers. Findings and limits, study-wide: At 0.1 to 3.0 mg/kg, clonal expansion of CD4+ and CD8+ blood T cells had occurred by week 6. On average, CD8+ T cells showed a greater number of expanded clones than CD4+.

The data were produced by immunoSEQ multiplex PCR, yet TCRdb's version contains in-frame clones alone and is incomplete. The top ten clones hold 9.5% to 15% of a sample with about 33,000 clones, 74% of them seen once. With respect to this clone: Its target is unknown.

Trimming shortened V by 0 bases and J by 5 bases, and 10 bases separated the two germline ends. The length of the CDR3 is 14 residues. CDR1 and CDR2 (germline): MGHRA, YSYEKL. The input for sequencing was CD4+ or CD8+ T cells sorted from blood, taken in a trial of the OX40 agonist ivuxolimab. This TCR was recovered from an adult with an advanced solid tumor such as melanoma, head and neck, liver or kidney cancer. This chain connects TRBV4-1 to TRBJ1-2; D gene uncertain. DNA for the CDR3: TGCGCCAGCAGCCAAGACTGGTTGGGGTATGGCTACACCTTC. This translates into CASSQDWLGYGYTF.